This T cell receptor beta chain was retrieved from a study of blood T cell repertoires in COVID-19. Whole-study context: The study drew acute and convalescent COVID-19 samples from the United States, Italy and Spain. From T cells, B-cell-depleted T cells, or PBMCs came the material, which was cDNA or gDNA.

CDR1 is MGHRA, CDR2 YSYEKL, per germline. V lost 7 bases to trimming and J lost 4 bases, with 17 bases between them. The CDR3 has 15 amino acids. This clone has more than one count but fewer than ten. In the original analysis: By means of reference gene primer amplification, nucleated cell counts were estimated. Sequencing was performed with immunoSEQ multiplex PCR; in TCRdb, only in-frame clones are kept and a portion is missing. V and J calls plus clone size are reproduced from that table; the DNA served to infer D and trimming. The sample holds approximately 120,000 clones, about 81% seen once. The chain uses TRBV4-1 and TRBJ2-1, with D unresolved. The source material was peripheral blood. The TCR sequence derives from a woman between 50 and 59 years old with acute or convalescent COVID-19. CDR3 in amino acids: CASNRDRGEYNEQFF. The CDR3 coding sequence is TGCGCCAGCAACCGAGACCGAGGAGAATACAATGAGCAGTTCTTC.